This T cell receptor (beta chain) emerged from a study of Ad26.COV2.S vaccination and SARS-CoV-2 variants. Overall study: Intramuscular Ad26.COV2.S doses were given once or twice, 56 days apart. General study results and limits: Reportedly, spike-specific CD8+ and CD4+ T cell responses achieved substantial breadth once vaccination had taken place.

Notes on this clone: Antigen: not known.

TCRdb's copy holds only in-frame clones and misses some; the assay was immunoSEQ multiplex PCR. The table shows some 250,000 clones, with around nine tenths occurring only once. Regarding treatment: some 20 received Ad26.COV2.S at low or high dose, single or two shots; 5 received placebo; per-sample allocation not given. Sampling was done on day 63 after the first vaccine or placebo injection. Boston hosted the donor, who was an adult aged 18-55 years. In the vaccine, an Ad26 vector expressed the SARS-CoV-2 spike of the Wuhan strain. The receptor comes from a person between 18 and 60 years old who received the Ad26.COV2.S COVID-19 vaccine or a placebo. The sample was peripheral blood, taken in a trial of Ad26.COV2.S vaccine versus placebo.

CDR3 nucleotides: TGTGCCAGTAGTACCGGCAATCAGCCCCAGCATTTT. It yields the protein CASSTGNQPQHF. This chain links TRBV19 with TRBJ1-5; the D is unclear. V was trimmed by 4 bases and J by 2 bases, leaving 3 bases between them. From germline, CDR1 is LNHDA and CDR2 SQIVND (reference sequence). The CDR3 has 12 amino acids.